This T cell receptor (beta chain) was identified during a study of cytomegalovirus exposure and HLA in healthy donors. Study information: HLA-typed donors were the source of some 85 million unique TCRs, which an early data release held.

Of note for this clone: Its matching antigen is unknown.

Study observations and caveats: An analysis done earlier found most TCR beta V segments productive about 87% or about 30% of the time. In most subjects, TCR beta sequences reportedly gave accurate predictions of HLA-A and HLA-B alleles.

The PCR was carried out with 60 Vbeta primers and 13 Jbeta primers. Assay used: immunoSEQ multiplex PCR; TCRdb lists only in-frame clones, some missing. In the table there are about 130,000 clones, 60% to 80% of which are singletons. The V gene's germline CDR1 is SQVTM and CDR2 ANQGSEA. V dropped 7 bases and J dropped 8; count of bases not matched to a gene: 7. CDR3 length: 14 amino acids. The rearrangement uses TRBV29-1 and TRBJ2-3; 15 positions agree with TRBD2. Sequencing was done on a sample of PBMCs. The TCR sequence derives from a man over 45 in good health and CMV-seronegative. The CDR3 sequence is CSAWTSGRVSTQYF. In DNA form, the CDR3 reads TGCAGCGCCTGGACTAGCGGGAGGGTTAGTACGCAGTATTTT.